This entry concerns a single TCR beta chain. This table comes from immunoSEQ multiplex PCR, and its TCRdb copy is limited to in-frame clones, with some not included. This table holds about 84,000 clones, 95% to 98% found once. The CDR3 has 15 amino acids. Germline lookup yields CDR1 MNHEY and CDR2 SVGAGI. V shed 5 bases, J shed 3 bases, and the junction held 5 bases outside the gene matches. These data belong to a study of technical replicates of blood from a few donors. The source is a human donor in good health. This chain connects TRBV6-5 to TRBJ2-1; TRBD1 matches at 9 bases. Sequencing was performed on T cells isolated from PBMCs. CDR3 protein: CASSRGQGNYNEQFF. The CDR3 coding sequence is TGTGCCAGCAGTAGGGGACAGGGAAACTACAATGAGCAGTTCTTC.